The present TCR beta chain was sequenced within a study of CD8 T cells in Susac syndrome. Study conclusions and caveats: The study admitted that it had a relatively small number of individuals in its TCR sequencing and HLA analysis.

Reverse transcription of about 0.45 to 1 ug RNA was performed with random hexamers. Coverage of TCR beta CDR3 amplification by immunoSEQ multiplex PCR extended to 54 Vbeta and 13 Jbeta. TCRdb analysed the immunoSEQ multiplex PCR reads with MiXCR anew, one entry per CDR3 protein. This sample carries around 300,000 distinct CDR3 sequences, roughly 85% of them seen once, and the ten largest clones take 0.21%. This clonotype was detected only once. Its antigen is undetermined. The authors sequenced TCR beta from blood CD8+ and CD4+ T cells. Relapsing-remitting disease, either stable or active, was present in the treatment-naive patients who were the multiple sclerosis controls. The CDR3 covers 18 residues. After removal of 0 bases from V and 2 bases from J, the junction contained 10 bases not matched to a gene. Germline V CDR1 and CDR2: MNHEY, SVGAGI.

The specimen sequenced was CD8+ T cells from PBMCs. This clonotype was sampled from a human donor with multiple sclerosis. The gene calls are TRBV6-5 and TRBJ2-7, with 10 positions matching TRBD2. CDR3 loop: CASSYSSVSGTSAYEQYF. For the CDR3, the DNA is TGTGCCAGCAGTTACTCGTCGGTATCAGGGACTAGCGCCTACGAGCAGTACTTC.